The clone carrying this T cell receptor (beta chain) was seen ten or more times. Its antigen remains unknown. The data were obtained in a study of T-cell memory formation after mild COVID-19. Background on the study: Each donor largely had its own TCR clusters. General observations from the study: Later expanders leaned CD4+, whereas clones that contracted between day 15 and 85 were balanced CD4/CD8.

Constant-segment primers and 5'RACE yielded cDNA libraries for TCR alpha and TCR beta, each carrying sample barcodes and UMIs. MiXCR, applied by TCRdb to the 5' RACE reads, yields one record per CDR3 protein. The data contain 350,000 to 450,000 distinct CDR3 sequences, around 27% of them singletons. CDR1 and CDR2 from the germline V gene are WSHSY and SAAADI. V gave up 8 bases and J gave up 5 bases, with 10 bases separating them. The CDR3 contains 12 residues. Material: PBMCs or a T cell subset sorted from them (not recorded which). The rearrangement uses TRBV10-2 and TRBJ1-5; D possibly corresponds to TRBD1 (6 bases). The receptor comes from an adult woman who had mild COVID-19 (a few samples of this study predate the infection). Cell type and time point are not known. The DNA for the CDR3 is TGCGCCAGCGGACCAGGGGATCAGCCCCAGCATTTT. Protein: CASGPGDQPQHF.